One and the same sample provided the 7 T cell receptor beta chains below, sequenced in a study of T cell repertoires in cytomegalovirus infection. For these TCRs, the target antigens are not known. TCRdb called the reads again in MiXCR, with one record for every CDR3 protein. The sample consists of tens of thousands of distinct CDR3 sequences, approximately 22% of them appearing once. The sample was CD8+ T cells from cultured PBMCs, taken from culture after CMV antigen stimulation. These receptors originate from a human donor in good health (CMV status not recorded). Some clones in this sample may be carry-over from other donors' samples.

The chain joins TRBV7-2 to TRBJ2-7; D is tentatively TRBD1 or TRBD2 (5 bases each). V was shortened by 4 bases and J by 1 base, with 11 bases between the two germline ends. CDR1 is SGHTA, CDR2 FQGNSA, per germline. This CDR3 has 14 amino acids. CDR3 amino acids: CASSWGTPSYEQYF. CDR3 bases: TGTGCCAGCAGCTGGGGGACGCCATCCTACGAGCAGTACTTC.

This clonotype was detected a few times. The chain has TRBV4-2 and TRBJ1-1; no definite D call. Trimming stripped 4 bases from V and 1 base from J, with 10 bases between. Germline assignment: CDR1 LGHNA and CDR2 YNFKEQ. The CDR3 runs to 14 residues. DNA for the CDR3: TGTGCCAGCAGCCCCGGAAACGAGAACACTGAAGCTTTCTTT. Translated: CASSPGNENTEAFF.

The table lists this clonotype with many counts. This chain uses TRBV4-3 with TRBJ2-1; tentatively, D is TRBD2 (6 bases). Germline values: CDR1 LGHNA, CDR2 YSLEER. With 4 bases removed from V and 4 bases from J, the gap between germline ends came to 11 bases. The CDR3 spans 14 residues. CDR3 in amino acids: CASSLGLPYNEQFF. The CDR3 coding sequence is TGCGCCAGCAGCCTTGGACTACCGTACAATGAGCAGTTCTTC.

This clonotype occurred a few times. The chain combines TRBV7-9 with TRBJ2-7; 11 bases are shared with TRBD1. CDR1 is SEHNR and CDR2 is FQNEAQ in the germline V gene (reference sequence). CDR3 size: 15 residues. The V gene end was trimmed by 4 bases and the J gene end by 2 bases; junction bases not matched to a gene: 4. The CDR3 is CASSSGQGVAYEQYF. The CDR3 bases are TGTGCCAGCAGCTCGGGACAGGGGGTAGCCTACGAGCAGTACTTC.

The chain carries TRBV15 and TRBJ2-7; 8 nucleotides match TRBD2. The CDR3 runs 15 residues. V lost 6 bases, J lost 3 bases, and 10 bases stayed unmatched. Germline values: CDR1 LNHNV, CDR2 YYDKDF (reference sequence). In nucleotides, the CDR3 is TGTGCCACCAGTACCGAGAGCGGGGGACTCTACGAGCAGTACTTC. This gives the protein CATSTESGGLYEQYF.

In this sample, this clonotype turned up once. This rearrangement joins TRBV7-2 to TRBJ1-2; D gene unclear. The length of the CDR3 is 14 residues. V dropped 3 bases and J dropped 3 bases, with 11 bases sitting between them. Germline loops: CDR1 SGHTA, CDR2 FQGNSA. CDR3 residues: CASSFPSDYYGYTF. In DNA, the CDR3 is TGTGCCAGCAGCTTTCCATCAGATTACTATGGCTACACCTTC.

V usage is TRBV7-9 and J usage is TRBJ2-6, with D possibly being TRBD2 (6 bases). V was shortened by 5 bases and J by 3 bases, with 14 bases between the two germline ends. The CDR3 is 16 residues long. In germline, CDR1 is SEHNR, CDR2 FQNEAQ (reference sequence). CDR3 nucleotide sequence: TGTGCCAGCAGCGAACTGACTAGTCTTGGGGCCAACGTCCTGACTTTC. It specifies CASSELTSLGANVLTF.